A selection of T cell receptor beta chains follows, all from one sample in a study of T cell responses to AZD1222 COVID-19 vaccine. Generated by immunoSEQ multiplex PCR, the TCRdb table keeps only in-frame clones and is missing some. The table records approximately 110,000 clones, about 85% of them present only once. The material was peripheral blood, obtained 28 days after the second AZD1222 dose. Every receptor here comes from an adult who received the AZD1222 COVID-19 vaccine. The CDR3 runs from the conserved cysteine through the conserved F or W. A D gene is named only where the DNA matches it firmly. Not all rows give a size; the values are once, few, many and, for expanded clones, a class.

V,D,J,size,DNA,CDR3
TRBV5-8,NA,TRBJ2-7,NA,TGTGCCAGCAGGAGTCTGGGTGAGCAGTACTTC,CASRSLGEQYF
TRBV7-3,TRBD2,TRBJ2-1,NA,TGTGCCAGCAGCATGGGACTAGCGAGTGGCAATGAGCAGTTCTTC,CASSMGLASGNEQFF
TRBV3-1/TRBV3-2,NA,TRBJ2-3,NA,TGTGCCAGCAGCCAGACAGATACGCAGTATTTT,CASSQTDTQYF
TRBV19,NA,TRBJ1-6,few,TGTGCCAGTAGTAGGGAGGATACGGCTATGGGTTCACCCCTCCACTTT,CASSREDTAMGSPLHF
TRBV28,NA,TRBJ1-1,NA,TGTGCCAGCAGTCCCGCCCCTTTTAACAGGCAGGGGAGGACTGAAGCTTTCTTT,CASSPAPFNRQGRTEAFF
TRBV27,NA,TRBJ1-6,NA,TGTGCCAGCAGTCTCCTCCCCGGACAGCATAATTCACCCCTCCACTTT,CASSLLPGQHNSPLHF
TRBV25-1,NA,TRBJ2-7,NA,TGTGCCAGCAGTGAATCGCCGTACGAGCAGTACTTC,CASSESPYEQYF
TRBV19,TRBD2,TRBJ2-1,once,TGTGCCAGTAGCAACACGGGACTAGCGGCGAATGAGCAGTTCTTC,CASSNTGLAANEQFF
TRBV7-8,NA,TRBJ1-2,NA,TGTGCCAGCAGCTCGTCGACGGGGGCGCACTATGGCTACACCTTC,CASSSSTGAHYGYTF
TRBV2,TRBD1,TRBJ1-2,NA,TGTGCCAGCAAAAGCGGGACAGTGGATGGCTACACCTTC,CASKSGTVDGYTF
TRBV27,NA,TRBJ1-2,NA,TGTGCCAGCAGTTTGGCCAGCAACTATGGCTACACCTTC,CASSLASNYGYTF
TRBV6-2/TRBV6-3,TRBD1,TRBJ1-1,NA,TGTGCCAGCAGTTCCTGGACAGGGACTTACTTGAACACTGAAGCTTTCTTT,CASSSWTGTYLNTEAFF
TRBV6-6,TRBD1,TRBJ1-1,NA,TGTGCCAGCAGCATGGGACAGGGGGCGCCCACTGAAGCTTTCTTT,CASSMGQGAPTEAFF
TRBV19,TRBD1,TRBJ2-7,NA,TGTGCCAGTAGTGTGTACGGACAGGGTCCGGGCGAGCAGTACTTC,CASSVYGQGPGEQYF
TRBV11-2,NA,TRBJ2-1,NA,TGTGCCAGCAGCTTAGCACCCTTTACCCACAATGAGCAGTTCTTC,CASSLAPFTHNEQFF
TRBV7-3,TRBD2,TRBJ2-5,NA,TGTGCCAGCAGCTTATCAGGACAGCGGGGGGCCCCCCAGACCCAGTACTTC,CASSLSGQRGAPQTQYF
TRBV11-2,NA,TRBJ1-2,NA,TGTGCCAGCAGCTCGAACAGGGAGGGGAACTATGGCTACACCTTC,CASSSNREGNYGYTF
TRBV18,NA,TRBJ1-1,NA,TGTGCCAGCTCACCACCGGGCAAGAACACTGAAGCTTTCTTT,CASSPPGKNTEAFF
TRBV5-4,TRBD1,TRBJ1-4,once,TGTGCCAGCAGCCCCACAGGGGGTAATGAAAAACTGTTTTTT,CASSPTGGNEKLFF
TRBV14,NA,TRBJ2-2,NA,TGTGCCAGCAGCCAAGATCGGCAGGTGGCCGGGGAGCTGTTTTTT,CASSQDRQVAGELFF
TRBV28,NA,TRBJ2-2,NA,TGTGCCAGCAGTCATAGCAGGACAGTGAACACCGGGGAGCTGTTTTTT,CASSHSRTVNTGELFF
TRBV3-1/TRBV3-2,NA,TRBJ1-3,NA,TGTGCCAGCAGCCAATCCCATAGCGGGGGCCCTGGAAACACCATATATTTT,CASSQSHSGGPGNTIYF
TRBV4-1,NA,TRBJ1-3,NA,TGCGCCAGCAGCCAAATTCGCCTGGGAGCTGGGACCATATATTTT,CASSQIRLGAGTIYF
TRBV29-1,NA,TRBJ2-7,NA,TGCAGCGTAGCTGCGAGGGGGACACCCTCCTACGAGCAGTACTTC,CSVAARGTPSYEQYF
TRBV5-4,NA,TRBJ2-3,NA,TGTGCCAGCAGCTTCCGGGGGATAGATACGCAGTATTTT,CASSFRGIDTQYF
TRBV30,TRBD1,TRBJ1-3,once,TGTGCCTGGAGGGGACCTGGGACAGCAGGAAACACCATATATTTT,CAWRGPGTAGNTIYF
TRBV19,TRBD2,TRBJ2-2,NA,TGTGCCAGTAGTATCATCGGACTAGCGGGCCCCTCAACCGGGGAGCTGTTTTTT,CASSIIGLAGPSTGELFF
TRBV29-1,NA,TRBJ2-1,NA,TGCAGCGTTGAAACTAGTTACGTAGAGCAGTTCTTC,CSVETSYVEQFF
TRBV7-3,TRBD1,TRBJ2-3,NA,TGTGCCAGCAGCTTACTCCCGGACAGGTACTCCACAGATACGCAGTATTTT,CASSLLPDRYSTDTQYF
TRBV30,NA,TRBJ1-1,NA,TGTGCCTGGGGCGGCGGGTGGACTGAAGCTTTCTTT,CAWGGGWTEAFF
TRBV4-1,TRBD1,TRBJ1-5,NA,TGCGCCAGCAGCCGCACAGGGGGCGCGGGTCAGCCCCAGCATTTT,CASSRTGGAGQPQHF
TRBV7-8,NA,TRBJ1-2,NA,TGTGCCAGCAGCACCTCGGGGACACTCTATGGCTACACCTTC,CASSTSGTLYGYTF
TRBV5-1,NA,TRBJ1-2,NA,TGCGCCAGCAGCTTGGCCCCTCAGGGCTCTAACTATGGCTACACCTTC,CASSLAPQGSNYGYTF
TRBV28,TRBD1,TRBJ1-1,NA,TGTGCCAGCAGTTTACAGGGGGTCACTGAAGCTTTCTTT,CASSLQGVTEAFF
TRBV11-2,NA,TRBJ1-1,NA,TGTGCCAGCAGCTTCGTTGGCACTGAAGCTTTCTTT,CASSFVGTEAFF
TRBV3-1/TRBV3-2,TRBD1,TRBJ1-2,once,TGTGCCAGCAGCCAAGGCTATCCAGGACAGGGGGCTTCGTATGGCTACACCTTC,CASSQGYPGQGASYGYTF